The TCR beta chain under discussion was sequenced for a study of blood T cell repertoires in COVID-19. Worth noting for this clone: Additional DNA sequences in this sample encode the identical CDR3.

CDR1 is LNHDA and CDR2 is SQIVND in the germline V gene (reference sequence). V lost 1 base and J 0 bases, leaving 7 bases between the germline ends. The CDR3 extends over 14 amino acids. The authors' processing: It was from reference gene primer amplification that nucleated cell counts were estimated. The repertoire was sequenced with immunoSEQ multiplex PCR; TCRdb's copy has only in-frame clones and lacks some. V and J calls and clone size are those listed in that table; D and trimming were worked out from the DNA. The top ten clones hold 3.7% of a sample with under 250,000 clones, about 90% of them seen once.

The sample taken for sequencing was PBMCs or T cells enriched from blood (not recorded which). The chain links TRBV19 to TRBJ2-7; D possibly corresponds to TRBD1 (5 bases). The origin of this receptor is a woman aged 30 to 39 who had been exposed to COVID-19. The CDR3 sequence is CASSIGQRSYEQYF. The CDR3 nucleotides are TGTGCCAGTAGTATAGGACAGCGCTCCTACGAGCAGTACTTC.